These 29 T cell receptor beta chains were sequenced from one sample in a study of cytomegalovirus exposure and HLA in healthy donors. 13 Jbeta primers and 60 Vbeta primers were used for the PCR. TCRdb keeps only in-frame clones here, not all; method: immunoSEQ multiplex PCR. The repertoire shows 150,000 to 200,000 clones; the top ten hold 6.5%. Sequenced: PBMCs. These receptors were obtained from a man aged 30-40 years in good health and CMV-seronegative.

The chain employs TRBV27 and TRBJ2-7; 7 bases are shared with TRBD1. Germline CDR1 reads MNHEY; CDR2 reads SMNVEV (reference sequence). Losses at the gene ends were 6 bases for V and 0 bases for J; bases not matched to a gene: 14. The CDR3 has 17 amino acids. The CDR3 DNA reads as TGTGCCAGCAGCTTGACGCCAGGGACAGCATCCTCCTACGAGCAGTACTTC. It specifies CASSLTPGTASSYEQYF.

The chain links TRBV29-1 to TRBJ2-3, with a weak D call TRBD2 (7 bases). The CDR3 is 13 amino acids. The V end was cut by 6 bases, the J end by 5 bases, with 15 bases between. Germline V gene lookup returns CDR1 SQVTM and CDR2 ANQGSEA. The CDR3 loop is CSVRGGAGDTQYF. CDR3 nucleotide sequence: TGCAGCGTCCGAGGGGGGGCCGGAGATACGCAGTATTTT.

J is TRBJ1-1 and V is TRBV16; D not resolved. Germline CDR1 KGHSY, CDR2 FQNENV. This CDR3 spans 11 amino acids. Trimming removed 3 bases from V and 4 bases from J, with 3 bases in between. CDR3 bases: TGTGCCAGCAGCCAGGCCACTGAAGCTTTCTTT. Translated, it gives CASSQATEAFF.

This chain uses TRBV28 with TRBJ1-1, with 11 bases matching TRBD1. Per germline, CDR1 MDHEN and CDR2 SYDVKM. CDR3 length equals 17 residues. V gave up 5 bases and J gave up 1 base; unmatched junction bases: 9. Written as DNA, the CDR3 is TGTGCCAGCAGTCCCGGACAGGGGGCCTGGGGGAACACTGAAGCTTTCTTT. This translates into CASSPGQGAWGNTEAFF.

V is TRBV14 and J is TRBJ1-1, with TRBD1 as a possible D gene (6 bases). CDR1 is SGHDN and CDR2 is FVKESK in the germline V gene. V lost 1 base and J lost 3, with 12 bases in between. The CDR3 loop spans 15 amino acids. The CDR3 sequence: CASSQVQGWDTEAFF. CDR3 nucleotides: TGTGCCAGCAGCCAAGTTCAGGGGTGGGACACTGAAGCTTTCTTT. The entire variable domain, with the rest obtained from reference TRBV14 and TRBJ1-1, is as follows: EAGVTQFPSHSVIEKGQTVTLRCDPISGHDNLYWYRRVMGKEIKFLLHFVKESKQDESGMPNNRFLAERTGGTYSTLKVQPAELEDSGVYFCASSQVQGWDTEAFFGQGTRLTVV.

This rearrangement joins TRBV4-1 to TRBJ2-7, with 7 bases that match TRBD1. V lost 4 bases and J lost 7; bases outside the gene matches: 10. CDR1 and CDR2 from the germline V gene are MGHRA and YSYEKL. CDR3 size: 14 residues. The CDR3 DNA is TGCGCCAGCAGCCTAGAGACAGGGATATGGGAGCAGTACTTC. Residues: CASSLETGIWEQYF.

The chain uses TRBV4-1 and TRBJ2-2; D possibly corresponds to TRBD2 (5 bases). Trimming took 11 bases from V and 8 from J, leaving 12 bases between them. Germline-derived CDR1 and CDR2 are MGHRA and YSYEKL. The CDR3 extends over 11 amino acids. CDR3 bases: TGCGCCTCAAACGAGGGAGGGGAGCTGTTTTTT. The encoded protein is CASNEGGELFF.

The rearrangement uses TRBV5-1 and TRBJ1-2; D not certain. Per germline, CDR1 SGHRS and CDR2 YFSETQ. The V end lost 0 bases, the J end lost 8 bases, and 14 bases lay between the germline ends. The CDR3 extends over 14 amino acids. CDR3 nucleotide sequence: TGCGCCAGCAGCTTGGGAGGAGGTTCTGGGGGCTACACCTTC. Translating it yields CASSLGGGSGGYTF.

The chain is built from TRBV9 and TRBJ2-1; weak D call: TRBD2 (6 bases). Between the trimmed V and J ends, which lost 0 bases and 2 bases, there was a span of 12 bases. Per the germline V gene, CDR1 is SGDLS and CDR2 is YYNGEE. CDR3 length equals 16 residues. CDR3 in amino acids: CASSVGGAATYNEQFF. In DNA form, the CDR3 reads TGTGCCAGCAGCGTAGGCGGGGCCGCAACCTACAATGAGCAGTTCTTC.

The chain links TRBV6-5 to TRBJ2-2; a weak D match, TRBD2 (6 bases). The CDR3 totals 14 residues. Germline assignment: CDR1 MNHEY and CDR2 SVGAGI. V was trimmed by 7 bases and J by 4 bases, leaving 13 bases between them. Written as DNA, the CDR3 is TGTGCCAGCATCCCCGGAGGGTCCACCGGGGAGCTGTTTTTT. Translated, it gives CASIPGGSTGELFF.

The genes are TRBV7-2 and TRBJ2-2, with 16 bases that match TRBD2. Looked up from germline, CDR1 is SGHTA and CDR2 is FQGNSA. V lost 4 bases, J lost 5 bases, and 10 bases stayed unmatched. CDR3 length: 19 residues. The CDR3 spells CASSSISGTSGRDTGELFF. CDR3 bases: TGTGCCAGCAGCTCAATATCCGGGACTAGCGGGAGGGATACCGGGGAGCTGTTTTTT.

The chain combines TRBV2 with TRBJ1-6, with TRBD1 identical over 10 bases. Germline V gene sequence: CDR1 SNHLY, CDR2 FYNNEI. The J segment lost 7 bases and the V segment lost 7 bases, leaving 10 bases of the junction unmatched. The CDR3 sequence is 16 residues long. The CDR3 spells CASNLYVDRGNSPLHF. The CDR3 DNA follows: TGTGCCAGCAATTTGTACGTGGACAGGGGGAATTCACCCCTCCACTTT.

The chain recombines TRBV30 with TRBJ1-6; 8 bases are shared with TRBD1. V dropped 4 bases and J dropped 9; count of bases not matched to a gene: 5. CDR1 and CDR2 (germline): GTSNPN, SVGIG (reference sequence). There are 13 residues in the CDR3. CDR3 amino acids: CAWTTGVGSPLHF. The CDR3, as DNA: TGTGCCTGGACGACAGGGGTCGGTTCACCCCTCCACTTT.

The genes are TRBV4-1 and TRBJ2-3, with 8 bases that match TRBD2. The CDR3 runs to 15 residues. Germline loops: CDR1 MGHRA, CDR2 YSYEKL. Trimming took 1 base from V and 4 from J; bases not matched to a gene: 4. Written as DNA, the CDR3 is TGCGCCAGCAGCCAAGGGACTAGCAGTGCAGATACGCAGTATTTT. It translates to CASSQGTSSADTQYF.

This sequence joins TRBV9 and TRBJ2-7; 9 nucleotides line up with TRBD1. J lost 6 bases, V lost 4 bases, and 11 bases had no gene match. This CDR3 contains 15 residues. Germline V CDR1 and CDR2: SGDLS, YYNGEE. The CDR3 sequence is CASSPGDRVGPEQYF. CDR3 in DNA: TGTGCCAGCAGCCCGGGGGACAGGGTAGGACCCGAGCAGTACTTC.

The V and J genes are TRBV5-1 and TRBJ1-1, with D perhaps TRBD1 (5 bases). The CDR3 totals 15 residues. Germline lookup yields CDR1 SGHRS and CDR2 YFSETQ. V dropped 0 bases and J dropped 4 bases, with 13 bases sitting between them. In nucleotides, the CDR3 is TGCGCCAGCAGCTTGGTTGGTCAGGGAAGCACTGAAGCTTTCTTT. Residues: CASSLVGQGSTEAFF.

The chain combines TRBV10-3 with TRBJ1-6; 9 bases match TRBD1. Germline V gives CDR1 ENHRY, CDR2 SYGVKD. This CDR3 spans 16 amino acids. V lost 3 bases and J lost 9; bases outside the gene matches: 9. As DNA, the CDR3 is TGTGCCATCAGTGAACCCGGACAGGGGCTAGGTTCACCCCTCCACTTT. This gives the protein CAISEPGQGLGSPLHF.

The CDR3 loop is CASSQATGALEGEQYF. CDR3 DNA sequence: TGTGCCAGCAGCCAAGCTACAGGGGCGTTGGAGGGCGAGCAGTACTTC. The V and J genes are TRBV14 and TRBJ2-7, with a tentative D call TRBD1 (7 bases). Germline V gene data show CDR1 as SGHDN and CDR2 as FVKESK. V was pared by 1 base and J by 6 bases, with 19 bases between. There are 16 residues in the CDR3. Supplemented by reference TRBV14 and TRBJ2-7, the full variable domain reads EAGVTQFPSHSVIEKGQTVTLRCDPISGHDNLYWYRRVMGKEIKFLLHFVKESKQDESGMPNNRFLAERTGGTYSTLKVQPAELEDSGVYFCASSQATGALEGEQYFGPGTRLTVT.

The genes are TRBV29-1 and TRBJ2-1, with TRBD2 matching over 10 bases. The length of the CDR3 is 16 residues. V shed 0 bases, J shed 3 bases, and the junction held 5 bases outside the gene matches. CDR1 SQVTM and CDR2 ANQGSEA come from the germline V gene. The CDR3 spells CSVEDIRTSGYNEQFF. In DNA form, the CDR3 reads TGCAGCGTTGAAGATATCCGGACTAGCGGCTACAATGAGCAGTTCTTC.

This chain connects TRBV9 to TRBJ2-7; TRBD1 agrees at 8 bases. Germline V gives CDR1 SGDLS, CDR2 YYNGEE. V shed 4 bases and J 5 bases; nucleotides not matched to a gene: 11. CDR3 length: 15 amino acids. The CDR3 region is CASSSRSDRADEQYF. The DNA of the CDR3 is TGTGCCAGCAGCTCGAGGTCGGACAGGGCGGACGAGCAGTACTTC.

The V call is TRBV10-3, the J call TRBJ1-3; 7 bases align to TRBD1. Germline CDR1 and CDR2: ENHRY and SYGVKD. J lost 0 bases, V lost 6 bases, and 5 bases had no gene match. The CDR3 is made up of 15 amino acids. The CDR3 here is CAIREGTASGNTIYF. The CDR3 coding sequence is TGTGCCATCAGGGAGGGGACAGCCTCTGGAAACACCATATATTTT.

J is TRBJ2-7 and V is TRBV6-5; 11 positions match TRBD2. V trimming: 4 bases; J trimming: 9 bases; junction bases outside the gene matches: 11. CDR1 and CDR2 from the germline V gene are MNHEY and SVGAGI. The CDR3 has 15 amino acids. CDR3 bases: TGTGCCAGCAGTTCCGGGACTAGCGGTCCCCCTAGGCAGTACTTC. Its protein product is CASSSGTSGPPRQYF.

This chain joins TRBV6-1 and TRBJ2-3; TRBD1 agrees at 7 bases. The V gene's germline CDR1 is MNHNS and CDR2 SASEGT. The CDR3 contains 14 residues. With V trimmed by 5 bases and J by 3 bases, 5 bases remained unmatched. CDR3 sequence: CASSTRQGTDTQYF. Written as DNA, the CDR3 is TGTGCCAGCAGTACGAGACAGGGTACAGATACGCAGTATTTT.

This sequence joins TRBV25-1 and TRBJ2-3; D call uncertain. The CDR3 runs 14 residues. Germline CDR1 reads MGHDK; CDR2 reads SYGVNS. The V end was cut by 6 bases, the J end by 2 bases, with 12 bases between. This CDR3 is CASSELSVTDTQYF. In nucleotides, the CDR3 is TGTGCCAGCAGCGAGCTCAGCGTCACAGATACGCAGTATTTT.

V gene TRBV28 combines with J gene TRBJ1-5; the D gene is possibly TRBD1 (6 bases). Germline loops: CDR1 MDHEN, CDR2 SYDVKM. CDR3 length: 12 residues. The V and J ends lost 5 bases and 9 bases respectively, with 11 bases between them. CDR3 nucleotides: TGTGCCAGCAGTAACCTCAGGGGGCCCCAGCATTTT. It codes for CASSNLRGPQHF.

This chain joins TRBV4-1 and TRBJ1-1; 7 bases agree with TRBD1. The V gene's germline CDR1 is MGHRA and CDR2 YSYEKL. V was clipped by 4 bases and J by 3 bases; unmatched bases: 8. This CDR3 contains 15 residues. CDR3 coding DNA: TGCGCCAGCAGCCGAAGAGGGGGCGTGGACACTGAAGCTTTCTTT. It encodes CASSRRGGVDTEAFF.

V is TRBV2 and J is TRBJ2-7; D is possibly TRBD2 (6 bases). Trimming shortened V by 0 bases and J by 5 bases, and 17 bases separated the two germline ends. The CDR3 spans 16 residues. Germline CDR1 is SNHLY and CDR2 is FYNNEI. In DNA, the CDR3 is TGTGCCAGCAGTGAAGCGCTGTTCGGGAGCGTACACGAGCAGTACTTC. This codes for CASSEALFGSVHEQYF.

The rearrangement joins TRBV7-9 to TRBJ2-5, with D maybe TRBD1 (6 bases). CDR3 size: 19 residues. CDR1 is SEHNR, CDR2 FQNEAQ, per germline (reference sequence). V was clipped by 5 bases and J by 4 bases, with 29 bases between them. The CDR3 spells CASSQFPGLRTGLRETQYF. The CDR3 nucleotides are TGTGCCAGCAGCCAATTCCCGGGCCTAAGAACAGGGTTGCGAGAGACCCAGTACTTC. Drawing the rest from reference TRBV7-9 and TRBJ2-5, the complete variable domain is DTGVSQNPRHKITKRGQNVTFRCDPISEHNRLYWYRQTLGQGPEFLTYFQNEAQLEKSRLLSDRFSAERPKGSFSTLEIQRTEQGDSAMYLCASSQFPGLRTGLRETQYFGPGTRLLVL.

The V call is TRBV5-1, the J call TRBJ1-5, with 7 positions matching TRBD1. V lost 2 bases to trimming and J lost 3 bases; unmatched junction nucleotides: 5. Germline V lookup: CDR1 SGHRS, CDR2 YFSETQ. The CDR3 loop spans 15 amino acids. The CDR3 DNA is TGCGCCAGCAGCTTACTACAGGGGCCCAATCAGCCCCAGCATTTT. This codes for CASSLLQGPNQPQHF.